The 21 T cell receptor beta chains below come from one sample, sequenced in a study of T cells in Graves' hyperthyroidism and ophthalmopathy. Amplification yielded TCR beta CDR3 regions, with RNA transcripts as the source. Primed by the HTBI set, a first-round RT-PCR was run on the TCR CDR3. TCRdb re-derived calls from the multiplex PCR reads in MiXCR, one entry per CDR3 protein. The sample holds under 400,000 distinct CDR3 sequences, over 10% seen once. The sample taken for sequencing was blood. These receptors were obtained from a woman under 30 with Graves' hyperthyroidism.

This clonotype has only a few counts. The rearrangement uses TRBV19 and TRBJ1-5; no firm D call. In germline, CDR1 is LNHDA, CDR2 SQIVND (reference sequence). The V end was cut by 4 bases, the J end by 6 bases, with 10 bases between. The CDR3 covers 13 residues. The CDR3 loop is CASSTVDGQPQHF. The CDR3 bases are TGTGCCAGTAGTACGGTAGACGGTCAGCCCCAGCATTTT.

The chain joins TRBV6-1 to TRBJ1-1, with TRBD1 matching over 7 bases. V gave up 7 bases and J gave up 6 bases; unmatched junction bases: 11. There are 14 residues in the CDR3. CDR1 and CDR2 from the germline V gene are MNHNS and SASEGT. CDR3 sequence: CASKTPTGLAEAFF. In DNA, the CDR3 is TGTGCCAGCAAGACTCCGACAGGGTTGGCTGAAGCTTTCTTT.

V and J are TRBV10-3 and TRBJ1-1; D call uncertain. Germline CDR1 reads ENHRY; CDR2 reads SYGVKD. Trimming stripped 0 bases from V and 7 bases from J, with 12 bases between. CDR3 length: 14 amino acids. As DNA, the CDR3 is TGTGCCATCAGTGAGTCGAACAGTGAAGGTGAAGCTTTCTTT. This gives the protein CAISESNSEGEAFF.

There are many counts of this clonotype. The rearrangement links TRBV12-3 or TRBV12-4 to TRBJ1-5; D remains unclear. Trimming stripped 6 bases from V and 4 bases from J, with 13 bases between. The CDR3 sequence is 14 residues long. CDR3 nucleotide sequence: TGTGCCAGCAGCATAGGTGGGGTAAATCAGCCCCAGCATTTT. This sequence encodes CASSIGGVNQPQHF.

Many counts were recorded for this clonotype. V gene TRBV7-2 combines with J gene TRBJ2-2; no reliable D call. V was cut by 1 base and J by 3 bases, with 9 bases left in between. Germline loops: CDR1 SGHTA, CDR2 FQGNSA. The CDR3 runs 15 residues. CDR3: CASSLVWHDTGELFF. The CDR3 DNA reads TGTGCCAGCAGCTTAGTTTGGCACGACACCGGGGAGCTGTTTTTT.

This clonotype was observed many times. The J gene is TRBJ2-3, the V gene TRBV7-2; 8 nucleotides match TRBD2. Losses at the gene ends were 5 bases for V and 10 bases for J; bases not matched to a gene: 17. The CDR3 has 16 residues. In germline, CDR1 is SGHTA, CDR2 FQGNSA. Written as DNA, the CDR3 is TGTGCCAGCAGCCCCTCAGCGGGAGCGAACTCTGGGGCGCAGTATTTT. Amino acids: CASSPSAGANSGAQYF.

The chain has TRBV10-3 and TRBJ1-3, with 9 bases identical to TRBD1. Germline loops: CDR1 ENHRY, CDR2 SYGVKD. The V segment lost 7 bases and the J segment 1 base; nucleotides outside the gene matches: 8. The CDR3 is 16 amino acids. Here the CDR3 DNA reads TGTGCCATCAAGGGAGGCGACAGGGGGTCTGGAAACACCATATATTTT. As protein: CAIKGGDRGSGNTIYF.

This clonotype showed up many times. The gene calls are TRBV2 and TRBJ2-7, with D perhaps given as TRBD1 or TRBD2 (5 bases each). Germline assignment: CDR1 SNHLY and CDR2 FYNNEI. The CDR3 runs to 12 residues. V lost 10 bases, J lost 1 base, and 11 bases lay in between. The CDR3 nucleotides are TGTGCCAACCGGGACGATTCCTACGAGCAGTACTTC. Translating gives CANRDDSYEQYF.

In this sample, this clonotype turned up many times. The chain is built from TRBV3-1 and TRBJ1-2; D uncertain. The germline V gene encodes CDR1 LGHDT and CDR2 YNNKEL (reference sequence). The CDR3 has 13 residues. V lost 0 bases and J lost 8, with 10 bases in between. The chain's CDR3 is CASSQEGAGGYTF. The CDR3 DNA reads as TGTGCCAGCAGCCAAGAGGGCGCGGGAGGCTACACCTTC. Variable domain in full (rest from reference TRBV3-1 and TRBJ1-2): DTAVSQTPKYLVTQMGNDKSIKCEQNLGHDTMYWYKQDSKKFLKIMFSYNNKELIINETVPNRFSPKSPDKAHLNLHINSLELGDSAVYFCASSQEGAGGYTFGSGTRLTVV.

This rearrangement joins TRBV7-9 to TRBJ2-7, with D unclear. With 9 bases removed from V and 4 bases from J, the gap between germline ends came to 13 bases. Per germline, CDR1 SEHNR and CDR2 FQNEAQ (reference sequence). The CDR3 consists of 12 residues. CDR3: CASRQTPYEQYF. In nucleotides, the CDR3 is TGTGCCAGTAGACAAACCCCTTACGAGCAGTACTTC. Complete variable domain (other parts from reference TRBV7-9 and TRBJ2-7): DTGVSQNPRHKITKRGQNVTFRCDPISEHNRLYWYRQTLGQGPEFLTYFQNEAQLEKSRLLSDRFSAERPKGSFSTLEIQRTEQGDSAMYLCASRQTPYEQYFGPGTRLTVT.

In this sample, this clonotype turned up many times. This sequence joins TRBV3-1 and TRBJ2-1; TRBD2 matches 9 bases. Trimming took 7 bases from V and 8 from J; bases not matched to a gene: 15. The CDR3 loop spans 16 amino acids. Germline loops: CDR1 LGHDT, CDR2 YNNKEL (reference sequence). CDR3 bases: TGTGCCAGCACCTCAAGGGGGACTAGCCTCTCCCATGAGCAGTTCTTC. It is translated as CASTSRGTSLSHEQFF.

This clonotype was seen ten or more times. This chain joins TRBV2 and TRBJ2-5; TRBD1 aligns across 8 bases. V lost 7 bases and J lost 4; bases outside the gene matches: 5. The CDR3 spans 13 residues. Germline V lookup: CDR1 SNHLY, CDR2 FYNNEI. The CDR3: CASIDRGLETQYF. The CDR3 coding sequence is TGTGCCAGCATCGACAGGGGCTTAGAGACCCAGTACTTC.

There are many counts of this clonotype. V gene TRBV7-9 combines with J gene TRBJ2-7; the D is unclear. CDR3 size: 13 residues. Germline loops: CDR1 SEHNR, CDR2 FQNEAQ (reference sequence). V was shortened by 6 bases and J by 0 bases, with 9 bases between the two germline ends. In DNA, the CDR3 is TGTGCCAGCAGACTCGACTCCTCCTACGAGCAGTACTTC. Its translation is CASRLDSSYEQYF.

This clonotype showed up just a few times. This chain uses TRBV20-1 with TRBJ2-5; D not resolved. This CDR3 is built from 12 residues. Germline V gene sequence: CDR1 DFQATT, CDR2 SNEGSKA (reference sequence). V lost 7 bases and J lost 1, with 10 bases in between. CDR3 DNA sequence: TGCAGTGTGGTAGATAGCCAAGAGACCCAGTACTTC. Its protein product is CSVVDSQETQYF.

There are many counts of this clonotype. J is TRBJ1-5 and V is TRBV28, with D hard to call. The CDR3 is made up of 15 amino acids. V was trimmed by 2 bases and J by 0 bases, leaving 8 bases between them. CDR1 and CDR2 (germline): MDHEN, SYDVKM. CDR3 loop: CASSLAGYSNQPQHF. DNA for the CDR3: TGTGCCAGCAGTTTAGCCGGCTATAGCAATCAGCCCCAGCATTTT.

The chain uses TRBV7-9 and TRBJ2-5, with 8 bases lining up with TRBD2. Looked up from germline, CDR1 is SEHNR and CDR2 is FQNEAQ (reference sequence). The trim removed 4 bases at V and 5 bases at J, leaving 12 bases unmatched. The CDR3 is made up of 16 amino acids. DNA of the CDR3: TGTGCCAGCAGCTCCTCCGGGGGGGGGAGATCGGAGACCCAGTACTTC. This translates into CASSSSGGGRSETQYF. Full variable domain (missing parts from reference TRBV7-9 and TRBJ2-5): DTGVSQNPRHKITKRGQNVTFRCDPISEHNRLYWYRQTLGQGPEFLTYFQNEAQLEKSRLLSDRFSAERPKGSFSTLEIQRTEQGDSAMYLCASSSSGGGRSETQYFGPGTRLLVL.

The V call is TRBV15, the J call TRBJ1-3, with D possibly being TRBD1 (6 bases). From germline, CDR1 is LNHNV and CDR2 YYDKDF (reference sequence). Trimming removed 1 base at V and 4 bases at J, with 20 bases between. CDR3 size: 18 residues. CDR3 residues: CATSRGPKTGKEGNTIYF. In DNA form, the CDR3 reads TGTGCCACCAGCAGAGGTCCCAAAACAGGGAAAGAGGGAAACACCATATATTTT.

The chain couples TRBV20-1 to TRBJ2-5, with D hard to call. The CDR3 consists of 13 residues. Germline V gives CDR1 DFQATT, CDR2 SNEGSKA (reference sequence). Trimming shortened V by 2 bases and J by 1 base, and 8 bases separated the two germline ends. The chain's CDR3 is CSARRPTQETQYF. The CDR3 bases are TGCAGTGCTAGACGACCGACCCAAGAGACCCAGTACTTC.

This clonotype was recorded at least ten times. The chain uses TRBV3-1 and TRBJ1-4; D remains ambiguous. CDR3 size: 15 residues. The ends were cut back, 6 bases at V and 4 bases at J, with 15 bases in the middle. Germline values: CDR1 LGHDT, CDR2 YNNKEL (reference sequence). CDR3 DNA: TGTGCCAGCAGACCCGCAGGAGATGGTAATGAAAAACTGTTTTTT. It encodes CASRPAGDGNEKLFF.

This clonotype was observed many times. The rearrangement joins TRBV7-2 to TRBJ2-1; 8 bases match TRBD2. V trimming: 1 base; J trimming: 10 bases; junction bases outside the gene matches: 6. The V gene's germline CDR1 is SGHTA and CDR2 FQGNSA. CDR3 length: 14 amino acids. In nucleotides, the CDR3 is TGTGCCAGCAGCTTAGTCGCGGGAGGAGGAGAGCAGTTCTTC. Its protein product is CASSLVAGGGEQFF.

The J gene is TRBJ1-5, the V gene TRBV19; unclear D gene. CDR1 LNHDA and CDR2 SQIVND come from the germline V gene (reference sequence). Between the trimmed V and J ends, which lost 5 bases and 1 base, there was a span of 15 bases. There are 16 residues in the CDR3. This CDR3 reads CASSLTGIESNQPQHF. CDR3 in DNA: TGTGCCAGTAGTTTAACCGGGATAGAGAGCAATCAGCCCCAGCATTTT.